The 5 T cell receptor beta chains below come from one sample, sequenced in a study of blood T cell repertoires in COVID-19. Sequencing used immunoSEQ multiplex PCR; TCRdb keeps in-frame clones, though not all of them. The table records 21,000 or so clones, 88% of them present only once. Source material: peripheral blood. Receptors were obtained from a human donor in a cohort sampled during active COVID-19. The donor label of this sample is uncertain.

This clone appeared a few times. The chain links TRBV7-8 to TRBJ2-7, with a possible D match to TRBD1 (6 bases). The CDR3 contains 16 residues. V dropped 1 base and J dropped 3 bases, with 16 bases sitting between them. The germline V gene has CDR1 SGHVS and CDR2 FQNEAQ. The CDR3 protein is CASSLGMGQGIYEQYF. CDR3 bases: TGTGCCAGCAGCTTAGGTATGGGCCAGGGGATCTACGAGCAGTACTTC. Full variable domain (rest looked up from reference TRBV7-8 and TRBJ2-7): GAGVSQSPRYKVAKRGQDVALRCDPISGHVSLFWYQQALGQGPEFLTYFQNEAQLDKSGLPSDRFFAERPEGSVSTLKIQRTQQEDSAVYLCASSLGMGQGIYEQYFGPGTRLTVT.

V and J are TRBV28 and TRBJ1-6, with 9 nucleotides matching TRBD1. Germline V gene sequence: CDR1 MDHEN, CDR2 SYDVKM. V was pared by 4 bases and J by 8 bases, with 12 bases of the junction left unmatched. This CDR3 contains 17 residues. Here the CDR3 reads CASSSPRGQGWDSPLHF. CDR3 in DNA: TGTGCCAGCAGTTCCCCCCGGGGACAGGGTTGGGATTCACCCCTCCACTTT.

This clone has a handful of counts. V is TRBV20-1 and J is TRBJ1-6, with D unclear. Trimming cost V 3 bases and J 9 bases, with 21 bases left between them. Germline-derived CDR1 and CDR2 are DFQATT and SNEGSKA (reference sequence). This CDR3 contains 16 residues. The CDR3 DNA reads TGCAGTGCTAGTAAGGAGGGTAGCCCCGCCAGTTCACCCCTCCACTTT. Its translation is CSASKEGSPASSPLHF.

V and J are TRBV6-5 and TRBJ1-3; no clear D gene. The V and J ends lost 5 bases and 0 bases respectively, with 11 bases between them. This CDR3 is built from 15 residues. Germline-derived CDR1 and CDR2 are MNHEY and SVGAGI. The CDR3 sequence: CASSLSGYSGNTIYF. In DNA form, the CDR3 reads TGTGCCAGCAGTCTCAGCGGATACTCTGGAAACACCATATATTTT.

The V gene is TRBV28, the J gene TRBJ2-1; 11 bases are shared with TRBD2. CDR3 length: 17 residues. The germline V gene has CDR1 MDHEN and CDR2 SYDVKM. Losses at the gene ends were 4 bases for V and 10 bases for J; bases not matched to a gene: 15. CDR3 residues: CASSSPRTSGRQGEQFF. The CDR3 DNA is TGTGCCAGCAGTTCACCCCGGACTAGCGGGCGGCAGGGGGAGCAGTTCTTC.